This T cell receptor (beta chain) was identified during a study of T cells in severe cutaneous drug reactions (dated by TCRdb to about 2019). Broadly, across the study: Between the early 2010s and the late 2010s, patients were recruited from Taiwan, Thailand and a European registry network. Blister fluids/cells, PBMC and other biological samples were taken from patients in the acute stage or the recovery stage. Libraries used iRepertoire multiplex PCR; authors cited a comparison showing similar capture of abundant clonotypes across iRepertoire and 5' RACE methods with or without UMI. Assignment of the culprit drug relied on both the Naranjo algorithm and the ALDEN drug causality algorithm. Bulk TCR sequencing was combined with single-cell sequencing, quantitative PCR validation, functional assays and transgenic mouse experiments. Enrollment was limited to patients whose SJS/TEN or DRESS diagnosis was probable or definite according to RegiSCAR criteria.

Overall results and qualifications from the work: Whether the public TCR generalizes to SJS/TEN caused by other drugs was noted by the authors as still needing further study. A public TCRbeta CDR3 was found in all seven CBZ-SJS/TEN blister samples (mean around 14%) but was undetectable or scarce in tolerant-control and healthy-donor PBMC. CBZ-SJS/TEN patients showed strongly increased TRBV12-4 usage, with an average of about 32% in blister cells and about 5.2% in PBMC.

No count is recorded, though its frequency marks this clonotype as medium-sized (0.01 to 0.1%). Its antigen remains unidentified. The donors whose samples were sequenced had carbamazepine-induced Stevens-Johnson syndrome or toxic epidermal necrolysis (CBZ-SJS/TEN). To search for drug-specific clonotypes, the T cell receptor repertoires of patients with drug-induced severe cutaneous adverse reactions were profiled by next-generation sequencing. RNA was isolated either from blister cells of skin lesions or from peripheral blood mononuclear cells. The CDR3, from cysteine to phenylalanine, totals 15 residues. No coding sequence is recorded. Via the germline V gene, CDR1 is SGHDT and CDR2 YYEEEE. For both bulk and single-cell sequencing, libraries were prepared with the iRepertoire multiplex PCR system using TCR subtype-specific primers. Bulk TCR beta libraries were generated by multiplex PCR with primers targeting V, D and J gene regions. Bulk TCR library preparation used roughly 95-550 ng of RNA per sample as input. Bulk TCR beta amplicons were sequenced on an Illumina MiSeq. In the source study's methods: Quality control steps removed sample misassignments and low-quality sequencing reads. CDR3 was defined as the amino acids between the V-gene Y[YFLI]C motif and the J-segment [FW]GXGT motif. The IMGT database served as the reference for assigning TRBV and TRBJ genes and CDR3 clonotypes. TRBV expression in each sample was normalized to the mean of the same gene in PBMC from 44 healthy donors. With the reads reprocessed by TCRdb, a single entry stands for each CDR3 protein sequence and no DNA is reported. What appears here as the V and J calls and clone size reflects TCRdb's work, not the paper's. This sample's records show fewer than 10,000 distinct CDR3 sequences. Of the sample, about 26% is held by the ten largest clones.

What was sequenced was cells from a skin blister. The cell subset or site tag for this specimen amounts to: unsorted cells from skin lesion blisters. In this chain, TRBV5-6 is recombined with TRBJ2-7; no DNA is available, so the TRBD2 call from TCRdb remains unchecked. The receptor was isolated from a human donor with a severe cutaneous adverse drug reaction. The CDR3 has the sequence CASSLPNSGSYEQYF.